This T cell receptor beta chain was profiled in a study of blood T cells in healthy people across ages. Study-wide points: Across the age range, TCR beta diversity per million T cells fell in a roughly linear way. Diversity of TCR beta correlated strongly with naive T cell percentage.

A second PCR of 7 to 11 cycles used a sample-barcoded 5' primer and a J-beta primer mix. TCRdb called the 5' RACE reads again in MiXCR, with one record for every CDR3 protein. The sample yields about 1.4 million distinct CDR3 sequences, approximately 60% seen once. Note on this clonotype: The antigen is undetermined.

V lost 3 bases and J 6 bases, leaving 14 bases between the germline ends. The CDR3 sequence is 15 residues long. In germline, CDR1 is MDHEN, CDR2 SYDVKM. PBMCs, at least 6.5 million per sample, were isolated. The material sequenced was blood. The chain carries TRBV28 and TRBJ2-2, with a possible D match to TRBD2 (6 bases). The receptor was isolated from a man between 18 and 29 years old in good health. The CDR3 sequence is CASSFRRGSSGELFF. The CDR3 DNA is TGTGCCAGCAGTTTTCGGAGGGGAAGCTCCGGGGAGCTGTTTTTT.